The present T cell receptor beta chain was sequenced within a study of cytomegalovirus exposure and HLA in healthy donors. Overall study findings and caveats: In a later analysis, TCR beta V- and J-gene trimming was associated with a missense DCLRE1C variant. It was shown in a later analysis that HLA-associated TCR beta chains were more clonally expanded than other, equally common chains.

Primers for the PCR totalled 60 Vbeta and 13 Jbeta. Profiling relied on immunoSEQ multiplex PCR, and the TCRdb table lists in-frame clones only, not all of them. The table for this sample gives about 130,000 clones. Remarks on this clone: Its antigen is still unknown.

This TCR came from a woman aged 40 to 50 in good health and CMV-seropositive. Input material: PBMCs.

CDR3 residues: CSVEGQGGTYGYTF. For the CDR3, the DNA is TGCAGCGTGGAGGGACAGGGGGGAACCTATGGCTACACCTTC. The V and J genes are TRBV29-1 and TRBJ1-2, with 11 bases aligning to TRBD1. This CDR3 region has 14 residues. J was trimmed by 4 bases and V by 6 bases; bases with no gene match: 7. Germline V CDR1 and CDR2: SQVTM, ANQGSEA. Filled out from reference TRBV29-1 and TRBJ1-2, the complete variable domain reads SAVISQKPSRDICQRGTSLTIQCQVDSQVTMMFWYRQQPGQSLTLIATANQGSEATYESGFVIDKFPISRPNLTFSTLTVSNMSPEDSSIYLCSVEGQGGTYGYTFGSGTRLTVV.